The following is a T cell receptor beta chain sequence with its context. CDR1 is SEHNR and CDR2 is FQNEAQ in the germline V gene (reference sequence). Trimming left V 1 base short and J 2 bases short, with 8 bases between. This CDR3 is built from 15 residues. These data originate in a study of shared clonotypes between healthy human individuals. Libraries were prepared by immunoSEQ multiplex PCR; TCRdb keeps only in-frame clonotypes and omits some of them. The sample shows about 1 million clones, about 80% of them seen only once. The sequenced material came from memory CD4+ T cells sorted from blood. Subset in this sample: CD45RA-negative fraction. The chain joins TRBV7-9 to TRBJ2-2, with no clear D. This clonotype originated in a man aged 18 to 35 in good health. The CDR3 DNA follows: TGTGCCAGCAGCTTAGTAACCCCCAACACCGGGGAGCTGTTTTTT. Encoded protein: CASSLVTPNTGELFF.